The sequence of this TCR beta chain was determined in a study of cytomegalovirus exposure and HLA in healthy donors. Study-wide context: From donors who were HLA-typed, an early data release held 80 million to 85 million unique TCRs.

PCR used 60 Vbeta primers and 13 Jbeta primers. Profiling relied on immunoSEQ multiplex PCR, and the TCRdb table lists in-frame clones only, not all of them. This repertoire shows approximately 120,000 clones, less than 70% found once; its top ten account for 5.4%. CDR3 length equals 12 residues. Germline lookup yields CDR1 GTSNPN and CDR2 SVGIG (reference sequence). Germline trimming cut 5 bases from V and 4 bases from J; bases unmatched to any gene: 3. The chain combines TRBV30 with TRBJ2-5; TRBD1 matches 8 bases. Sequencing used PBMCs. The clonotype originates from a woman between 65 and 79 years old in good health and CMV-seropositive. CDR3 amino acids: CAWSTGGETQYF. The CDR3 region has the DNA TGTGCCTGGTCTACAGGGGGAGAGACCCAGTACTTC.